Here is one TCR beta chain with its context. Its antigen is not yet known. No quality values exist for individual bases; no much larger clone is one base distant. These data are taken from a study of technical replicates of blood from a handful of donors (dated by TCRdb to 2016 to 2017). The library was prepared using the immunoSEQ multiplex PCR assay. The table was pulled from immuneACCESS by TCRdb, which kept in-frame rearrangements only. Such tables lose some clones; where checked, under half of the loss comes from unresolved V genes, and the rest has no known cause. The sample table contains about 82,000 clones; only one count was recorded for 90% to 95% of them. The leading ten clones occupy 0.39% of the sample. V is pared back by 4 bases and J by 0 bases, with 10 bases lying between the germline termini. The germline V gene (reference sequence) specifies LNHDA as CDR1 and SQIVND as CDR2. The CDR3 holds 14 amino acids from the cysteine to the phenylalanine. Just CDR3 DNA is preserved here, 42 bases in frame from base 1.

Sequencing was performed on T cells isolated from PBMCs. The clonotype originates from a human donor in good health. This sequence uses TRBV19 and TRBJ2-7, with a weak D call of TRBD2 (6 bases match). The CDR3 region has the sequence CASSTRELSYEQYF. The sequenced DNA: TGTGCCAGTAGTACACGGGAGCTCTCCTACGAGCAGTACTTC.